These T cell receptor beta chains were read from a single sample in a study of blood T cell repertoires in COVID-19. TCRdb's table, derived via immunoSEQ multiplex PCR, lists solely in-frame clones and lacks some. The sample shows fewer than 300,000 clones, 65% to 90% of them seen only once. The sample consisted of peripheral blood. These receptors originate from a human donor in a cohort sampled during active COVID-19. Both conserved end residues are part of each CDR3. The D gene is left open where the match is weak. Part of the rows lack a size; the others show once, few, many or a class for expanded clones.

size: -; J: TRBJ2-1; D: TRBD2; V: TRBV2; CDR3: CASTQRGYNEQFF; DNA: TGTGCCAGCACTCAGCGGGGCTACAATGAGCAGTTCTTC
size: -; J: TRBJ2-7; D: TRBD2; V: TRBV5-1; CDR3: CASSPLSGRSSYEQYF; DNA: TGCGCCAGCAGCCCCCTTAGCGGGAGATCCTCCTACGAGCAGTACTTC
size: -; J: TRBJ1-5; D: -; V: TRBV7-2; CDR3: CASSLNSGARQPQHF; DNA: TGTGCCAGCAGCCTGAATAGCGGGGCCCGTCAGCCCCAGCATTTT
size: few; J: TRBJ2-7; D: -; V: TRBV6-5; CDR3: CASSNRDMYEQYF; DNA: TGTGCCAGCAGTAACCGGGACATGTACGAGCAGTACTTC
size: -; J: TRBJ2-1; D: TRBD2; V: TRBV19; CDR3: CASSQAGFLGNEQFF; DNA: TGTGCCAGTAGCCAAGCGGGATTTCTTGGTAATGAGCAGTTCTTC
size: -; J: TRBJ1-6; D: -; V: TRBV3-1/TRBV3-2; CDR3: CASSQGLQARNSPLHF; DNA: TGTGCCAGCAGCCAGGGTCTACAGGCCCGTAATTCACCCCTCCACTTT
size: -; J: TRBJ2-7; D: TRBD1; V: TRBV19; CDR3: CASSSIQVGAPGRGNRWSEQYF; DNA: TGTGCCAGTAGTAGCATTCAGGTAGGTGCTCCAGGCAGGGGGAATCGGTGGAGCGAGCAGTACTTC
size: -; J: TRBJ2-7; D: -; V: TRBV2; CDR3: CASRWVAELGEQYF; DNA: TGTGCCAGCCGCTGGGTAGCGGAACTGGGTGAGCAGTACTTC
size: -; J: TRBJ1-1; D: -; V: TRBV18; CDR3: CASSPPRQPTEAFF; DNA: TGTGCCAGCTCACCACCGCGACAACCCACTGAAGCTTTCTTT
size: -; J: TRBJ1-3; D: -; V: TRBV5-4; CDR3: CASSLDSVGNTIYF; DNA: TGTGCCAGCAGCTTGGATAGTGTCGGAAACACCATATATTTT
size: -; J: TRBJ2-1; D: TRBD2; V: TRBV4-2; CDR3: CASSPTSGRAITQFF; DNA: TGTGCCAGCAGCCCCACTAGCGGGAGGGCGATTACCCAGTTCTTC